This T cell receptor (beta chain) comes out of a study of shared clonotypes between healthy human individuals. Generated by immunoSEQ multiplex PCR, the TCRdb table keeps only in-frame clones and is missing some. This sample has about 2.5 million clones, with just under 95% found just once. Study conclusions and caveats: When compared with the clonotypes that were shared by all four sorted-subset donors, the non-shared clonotypes turned out to have lower generation probabilities.

About this clone: Its antigen is as yet unknown.

All participating donors were Caucasian adults from Nashville, Tennessee. A split of CD4+ cells into CD45RA+ naive and CD45RA-negative memory subsets was performed. CDR3 length: 16 residues. The source of this sequence is a man between 18 and 29 years old in good health. Some clones in this sample may be carry-over from other donors' samples. J is TRBJ2-2 and V is TRBV21-1; the table's D gene call, TRBD2, was not cross checked with the DNA. TRBV21-1 represents a pseudogene. What was sequenced was naive CD4+ T cells from PBMCs. Subset noted: CD45RA+ positively selected. Here the CDR3 reads CASESCLAHHTGELFF. CDR3 nucleotides: TGTGCCAGCGAAAGTTGTCTAGCTCATCACACCGGGGAGCTGTTTTTT.